Listed below are T cell receptor beta chains from one sample, sequenced in a study of a mutant IDH1 vaccine in newly diagnosed glioma. The antigens these receptors bind are not known. Sequencing was performed with immunoSEQ multiplex PCR; in TCRdb, only in-frame clones are kept and a portion is missing. The sample consists of approximately 84,000 clones, about 81% of them appearing once. Sequenced here: PBMCs, sampled from a glioma patient whose treatment included an IDH1 peptide vaccine. The source of these receptors is a man aged 35-49 years with glioma. The CDR3 runs from the conserved cysteine through the conserved F or W. D genes are given only for firm matches. Some rows mark clone size as missing; the rest say once, few, many or name a class of expanded clone.

. | . | TRBJ1-3 | TRBV6-5 | CATGPARGNTIYF | TGTGCCACTGGACCTGCCCGGGGAAACACCATATATTTT
TRBD1 | once | TRBJ2-7 | TRBV2 | CASKMQGAISYEQYF | TGTGCCAGCAAAATGCAGGGGGCCATTTCCTACGAGCAGTACTTC
. | . | TRBJ2-3 | TRBV5-8 | CASSSRALRYF | TGTGCCAGCAGCTCGCGGGCCCTCCGGTATTTT
. | . | TRBJ2-5 | TRBV7-8 | CASSPPAGASETQYF | TGTGCCAGCAGCCCCCCAGCGGGCGCGTCGGAGACCCAGTACTTC
TRBD2 | . | TRBJ2-3 | TRBV7-2 | CASSWTSGGSDTQYF | TGTGCCAGCAGCTGGACTAGCGGGGGTTCAGATACGCAGTATTTT
. | . | TRBJ2-3 | TRBV5-4 | CASSQPGTDTQYF | TGTGCCAGCAGCCAGCCGGGCACAGATACGCAGTATTTT
TRBD1 | . | TRBJ2-7 | TRBV7-9 | CASSPRGTLEQYF | TGTGCCAGCAGCCCCAGGGGGACCTTGGAGCAGTACTTC
. | . | TRBJ1-5 | TRBV11-2 | CASSLDWSAQPQHF | TGTGCCAGCAGCTTAGATTGGTCAGCTCAGCCCCAGCATTTT
. | . | TRBJ2-6 | TRBV19 | CASSIDIEVSGANVLTF | TGTGCCAGTAGTATAGATATAGAAGTCTCTGGGGCCAACGTCCTGACTTTC
. | few | TRBJ1-5 | TRBV5-6 | CASSLVAGNQPQHF | TGTGCCAGCAGCTTGGTAGCAGGGAATCAGCCCCAGCATTTT
. | . | TRBJ2-2 | TRBV27 | CASSLFRGGGELFF | TGTGCCAGCAGTTTATTCAGGGGTGGTGGGGAGCTGTTTTTT
. | . | TRBJ1-5 | TRBV19 | CASSISGVGSQPQHF | TGTGCCAGTAGTATTTCAGGGGTCGGGAGTCAGCCCCAGCATTTT
. | . | TRBJ1-5 | TRBV6-1 | CASRQDPRQPQHF | TGTGCCAGCAGACAAGACCCCCGTCAGCCCCAGCATTTT
. | few | TRBJ1-1 | TRBV7-6 | CASSLAVTGNTEAFF | TGTGCCAGCAGCTTAGCGGTCACGGGCAACACTGAAGCTTTCTTT
. | . | TRBJ2-7 | TRBV28 | CASSWARDWPSYEQYF | TGTGCCAGCAGTTGGGCGCGGGATTGGCCAAGCTACGAGCAGTACTTC
. | . | TRBJ1-1 | TRBV19 | CASSADSNTEAFF | TGTGCCAGTAGTGCTGACAGCAACACTGAAGCTTTCTTT